Each of the 9 T cell receptor beta chains below was sequenced from the same sample in a study of cytomegalovirus exposure and HLA in healthy donors. TCRdb keeps only in-frame clones here, not all; method: immunoSEQ multiplex PCR. The table has about 200,000 clones, less than 90% seen once; the top ten hold roughly 5.5%. Material: PBMCs. The receptors here all came from a woman between 18 and 29 years old in good health and CMV-seronegative.

The chain combines TRBV28 with TRBJ1-5; 10 bases line up with TRBD1. Germline V gene lookup returns CDR1 MDHEN and CDR2 SYDVKM. CDR3 length equals 15 residues. After removal of 5 bases from V and 5 bases from J, the junction contained 6 bases not matched to a gene. This CDR3 is CASSAGTGVHQPQHF. CDR3 nucleotide sequence: TGTGCCAGCAGTGCCGGGACAGGGGTTCATCAGCCCCAGCATTTT.

The rearrangement uses TRBV27 and TRBJ1-4; no reliable D call. This CDR3 comprises 13 residues. Deletions cut 4 bases from V and 7 bases from J, with 10 bases between. CDR1 and CDR2 (germline): MNHEY, SMNVEV (reference sequence). DNA of the CDR3: TGTGCCAGCAGTTCCGGACGGACTGAAAAACTGTTTTTT. The encoded protein is CASSSGRTEKLFF.

The rearrangement joins TRBV28 to TRBJ1-2; D remains ambiguous. This CDR3 contains 13 residues. Germline CDR1 and CDR2: MDHEN and SYDVKM. Deletions cut 5 bases from V and 2 bases from J, with 9 bases between. In DNA form, the CDR3 reads TGTGCCAGCAGTACGGGCCAAAACTATGGCTACACCTTC. It yields the protein CASSTGQNYGYTF.

The genes are TRBV4-1 and TRBJ2-5; 10 bases are shared with TRBD1. The length of the CDR3 is 17 residues. The V gene's germline CDR1 is MGHRA and CDR2 YSYEKL. V was pared by 0 bases and J by 5 bases, with 9 bases of the junction left unmatched. The CDR3 loop reads CASSQDTGTGEGETQYF. Written as DNA, the CDR3 is TGCGCCAGCAGCCAAGATACTGGGACAGGGGAAGGGGAGACCCAGTACTTC.

The V and J genes are TRBV5-1 and TRBJ2-5, with D possibly matching TRBD2 (5 bases). CDR1 is SGHRS and CDR2 is YFSETQ in the germline V gene. Trimming took 0 bases from V and 3 from J, leaving 9 bases between them. The CDR3 loop spans 14 amino acids. The DNA of the CDR3 is TGCGCCAGCAGCTTGGCCCCCGGGGAAGAGACCCAGTACTTC. Translating it yields CASSLAPGEETQYF.

This chain joins TRBV4-1 and TRBJ2-5; D gene unclear. V shed 4 bases and J shed 2 bases, with 8 bases lying between them. Germline-derived CDR1 and CDR2 are MGHRA and YSYEKL. The CDR3 runs 13 residues. CDR3 in DNA: TGCGCCAGCAGCCGGGTTGCTCAAGAGACCCAGTACTTC. Translated, it gives CASSRVAQETQYF.

V gene TRBV9 combines with J gene TRBJ1-1, with D possibly being TRBD1 (6 bases). The CDR3 is made up of 12 amino acids. Trimming took 0 bases from V and 11 from J, leaving 11 bases between them. CDR1 is SGDLS and CDR2 is YYNGEE in the germline V gene. The CDR3 DNA is TGTGCCAGCAGCGTAGGCCCAGGGGTGGCTTTCTTT. Amino acids: CASSVGPGVAFF.

CDR3 bases: TGCGCCAGCAGCCAAGAAGCGGATTTCACAGATACGCAGTATTTT. Its protein is CASSQEADFTDTQYF. The genes are TRBV4-1 and TRBJ2-3, with a tentative D call TRBD2 (5 bases). Trimming pared 0 bases from V and 2 bases from J, leaving 9 bases between. CDR1 MGHRA and CDR2 YSYEKL come from the germline V gene. There are 15 residues in the CDR3.

This rearrangement joins TRBV4-1 to TRBJ2-5; 10 bases match TRBD2. Per germline, CDR1 MGHRA and CDR2 YSYEKL. V was pared by 0 bases and J by 4 bases, with 8 bases of the junction left unmatched. The CDR3 has 17 residues. CDR3 DNA sequence: TGCGCCAGCAGCCAAGAAGTCAGCGGGGGGGCGGCAGAGACCCAGTACTTC. This codes for CASSQEVSGGAAETQYF.